The entry that follows covers one T cell receptor (beta chain) sequence. Its specificity is unknown. The template-switching step introduced UMIs that carried a 6-nucleotide sample barcode. Reanalyzing the 5' RACE reads, TCRdb keeps one entry per CDR3 protein, without DNA. There are approximately 100,000 distinct CDR3 sequences in the sample, with 1.5% to 2% held by the top ten. Germline CDR1 SQVTM, CDR2 ANQGSEA. CDR3 size: 15 residues. The record originates from a study of monozygotic twins with inflammatory bowel disease. Whole-study findings and limits: Repertoire likeness was no different across concordant and discordant twins, perhaps owing to restricted power. Lower sharing of clonotypes with other individuals was seen in IBD patients than in healthy twins. This was most marked in patients showing signs of disease activity.

Whole-blood total RNA was extracted without T cell sorting. This TCR came from a human donor with ulcerative colitis or Crohn's disease, or a healthy co-twin of an affected twin (not recorded which). The gene calls are TRBV29-1 and TRBJ1-1; lacking DNA, the TRBD1 call made by TCRdb goes unchecked. The material sequenced was blood. CDR3 in amino acids: CSGQGVLGSWTEAFF.